Listed below are T cell receptor beta chains from one sample, sequenced in a study of CD8+ T cells in alopecia areata. Assay used: immunoSEQ multiplex PCR; TCRdb lists only in-frame clones, some missing. Among 250,000 to 300,000 clones listed, 58% were seen once. The sample consisted of CD4+ T cells sorted from blood, taken at week 24, from a patient treated with tofacitinib. These receptors were taken from a human donor with alopecia areata. The CDR3 runs from the conserved cysteine through the conserved F or W. The D gene is left open where the match is weak. Clone size is stated in some rows and not others, as once, few, many or a class when expanded.

d_gene: TRBD1
v_gene: TRBV29-1
abundance: -
j_gene: TRBJ2-5
CDR3nt: TGCAGCGTGCGGGGACAGGGAGAGACCCAGTACTTC
CDR3aa: CSVRGQGETQYF

d_gene: -
v_gene: TRBV28
abundance: once
j_gene: TRBJ1-6
CDR3nt: TGTGCCAGCAGTTTAATGCAGGGCGGTTCACCCCTCCACTTT
CDR3aa: CASSLMQGGSPLHF

d_gene: TRBD2
v_gene: TRBV5-4
abundance: -
j_gene: TRBJ2-1
CDR3nt: TGTGCCAGCAGTGCTCAAGCGGGGGGGTACAATGAGCAGTTCTTC
CDR3aa: CASSAQAGGYNEQFF

d_gene: TRBD2
v_gene: TRBV11-2
abundance: -
j_gene: TRBJ2-1
CDR3nt: TGTGCCAGCAGCTTAGGGGGGACTAGCAACCATGAGCAGTTCTTC
CDR3aa: CASSLGGTSNHEQFF

d_gene: TRBD1
v_gene: TRBV29-1
abundance: -
j_gene: TRBJ2-3
CDR3nt: TGCAGCGCTGGACGGACAGGGACCACAGATACGCAGTATTTT
CDR3aa: CSAGRTGTTDTQYF

d_gene: -
v_gene: TRBV27
abundance: few
j_gene: TRBJ2-6
CDR3nt: TGTGCCAGCACAGGGCTTGGGGCCAACGTCCTGACTTTC
CDR3aa: CASTGLGANVLTF

d_gene: TRBD2
v_gene: TRBV5-1
abundance: -
j_gene: TRBJ2-3
CDR3nt: TGCGCCAGCAGCTTAGAAACTAGCGGGGGACCAGATACGCAGTATTTT
CDR3aa: CASSLETSGGPDTQYF

d_gene: TRBD1
v_gene: TRBV30
abundance: -
j_gene: TRBJ1-1
CDR3nt: TGTGCCTGCCGATCGGACAGGGGGACTGAAGCTTTCTTT
CDR3aa: CACRSDRGTEAFF

d_gene: -
v_gene: TRBV7-3
abundance: few
j_gene: TRBJ2-3
CDR3nt: TGTGCCAGCAGCTTTGGGCAGGGAGGCCCAGATACGCAGTATTTT
CDR3aa: CASSFGQGGPDTQYF

d_gene: -
v_gene: TRBV5-4
abundance: few
j_gene: TRBJ1-3
CDR3nt: TGTGCCAGCAGAGAGGGTCTGAGCTCTGGAAACACCATATATTTT
CDR3aa: CASREGLSSGNTIYF

d_gene: -
v_gene: TRBV29-1
abundance: -
j_gene: TRBJ1-6
CDR3nt: TGCAGCGTAAAAGAGAGCTCCTATAATTCACCCCTCCACTTT
CDR3aa: CSVKESSYNSPLHF

d_gene: TRBD1
v_gene: TRBV4-1
abundance: -
j_gene: TRBJ2-7
CDR3nt: TGCGCCAGCAGCCCAGGATTGTTTTCGGGACAGCCCTACGAGCAGTACTTC
CDR3aa: CASSPGLFSGQPYEQYF

d_gene: -
v_gene: TRBV11-2
abundance: -
j_gene: TRBJ2-3
CDR3nt: TGTGCCAGCAGCCCAGCCGGGTGGACACTTACTAGCACAGATACGCAGTATTTT
CDR3aa: CASSPAGWTLTSTDTQYF

d_gene: -
v_gene: TRBV13
abundance: -
j_gene: TRBJ2-7
CDR3nt: TGTGCCAGCAGCTCCCGGGTCGAGCAGTACTTC
CDR3aa: CASSSRVEQYF

d_gene: -
v_gene: TRBV6-5
abundance: -
j_gene: TRBJ2-6
CDR3nt: TGTGCCAGCAGTTGGGCGTCTGGGGCCAACGTCCTGACTTTC
CDR3aa: CASSWASGANVLTF

d_gene: TRBD2
v_gene: TRBV2
abundance: few
j_gene: TRBJ2-1
CDR3nt: TGTGCCAGCAGTGTTTACGGACTAGACAATGAGCAGTTCTTC
CDR3aa: CASSVYGLDNEQFF

d_gene: -
v_gene: TRBV30
abundance: -
j_gene: TRBJ2-3
CDR3nt: TGTGCCTGGAGTGTACAGACAGATACGCAGTATTTT
CDR3aa: CAWSVQTDTQYF

d_gene: TRBD1
v_gene: TRBV9
abundance: -
j_gene: TRBJ2-5
CDR3nt: TGTGCCAGCAGCGCGACAGGGGGCAAAGAGACCCAGTACTTC
CDR3aa: CASSATGGKETQYF

d_gene: TRBD2
v_gene: TRBV30
abundance: -
j_gene: TRBJ2-1
CDR3nt: TGTGCCTGGAGTGCGGGAGGCAATGAGCAGTTCTTC
CDR3aa: CAWSAGGNEQFF

d_gene: -
v_gene: TRBV28
abundance: -
j_gene: TRBJ2-5
CDR3nt: TGTGCCAGCAGTTCACTAGCCGGCCAAGAGACCCAGTACTTC
CDR3aa: CASSSLAGQETQYF

d_gene: -
v_gene: TRBV29-1
abundance: -
j_gene: TRBJ1-2
CDR3nt: TGCAGCGTTGATGGTGGGCTCCGTTATGGCTACACCTTC
CDR3aa: CSVDGGLRYGYTF

d_gene: TRBD1
v_gene: TRBV30
abundance: -
j_gene: TRBJ1-2
CDR3nt: TGTGCCTGGAGTAGGAGGGACAGAAGCTATGGCTACACCTTC
CDR3aa: CAWSRRDRSYGYTF

d_gene: -
v_gene: TRBV2
abundance: -
j_gene: TRBJ1-1
CDR3nt: TGTGCCAGGAGCAGCCAGGAGACTGAAGCTTTCTTT
CDR3aa: CARSSQETEAFF

d_gene: -
v_gene: TRBV29-1
abundance: -
j_gene: TRBJ2-3
CDR3nt: TGCAGCGTTCGGGGGCTGGGAACAGATACGCAGTATTTT
CDR3aa: CSVRGLGTDTQYF

d_gene: TRBD2
v_gene: TRBV10-3
abundance: -
j_gene: TRBJ2-5
CDR3nt: TGTGCCATCAGAGGGACTAGTGGGGCCCAAGAGACCCAGTACTTC
CDR3aa: CAIRGTSGAQETQYF

d_gene: -
v_gene: TRBV11-2
abundance: -
j_gene: TRBJ1-1
CDR3nt: TGTGCCAGCAGCTTAGCCCGTGGGGGAGGTAACGCTGAAGCTTTCTTT
CDR3aa: CASSLARGGGNAEAFF

d_gene: -
v_gene: TRBV30
abundance: -
j_gene: TRBJ1-6
CDR3nt: TGTGCCTGGAGTCAGACAGATTATAATTCACCCCTCCACTTT
CDR3aa: CAWSQTDYNSPLHF

d_gene: -
v_gene: TRBV5-6
abundance: -
j_gene: TRBJ1-2
CDR3nt: TGTGCCAGCAGCTCGCGACAGACAGATCACTATGGCTACACCTTC
CDR3aa: CASSSRQTDHYGYTF

d_gene: -
v_gene: TRBV9
abundance: many
j_gene: TRBJ2-6
CDR3nt: TGTGCCAGCAGCGCGGGGCAGGCCGCTCTGGGGGCCAACGTCCTGACTTTC
CDR3aa: CASSAGQAALGANVLTF

d_gene: -
v_gene: TRBV30
abundance: -
j_gene: TRBJ1-2
CDR3nt: TGTGCCTGGAGTGGTAGGGGTGGCTATGGCTACACCTTC
CDR3aa: CAWSGRGGYGYTF

d_gene: -
v_gene: TRBV14
abundance: -
j_gene: TRBJ2-3
CDR3nt: TGTGCCAGCAGCCAAGGTGGACCTTCAGATACGCAGTATTTT
CDR3aa: CASSQGGPSDTQYF

d_gene: TRBD1
v_gene: TRBV29-1
abundance: -
j_gene: TRBJ1-1
CDR3nt: TGCAGCGTTCAGAACGCCCGGGGACAGGGAAGCACTGAAGCTTTCTTT
CDR3aa: CSVQNARGQGSTEAFF

d_gene: -
v_gene: TRBV2
abundance: -
j_gene: TRBJ2-7
CDR3nt: TGTGCCAGCAGAGGGGACTGGACCTACGAGCAGTACTTC
CDR3aa: CASRGDWTYEQYF

d_gene: TRBD1
v_gene: TRBV7-9
abundance: -
j_gene: TRBJ2-7
CDR3nt: TGTGCCAGCATCCCGACAGGGGGCTACGAGCAGTACTTC
CDR3aa: CASIPTGGYEQYF

d_gene: -
v_gene: TRBV5-6
abundance: few
j_gene: TRBJ1-1
CDR3nt: TGTGCCAGCAGTACAATTCAGGCGAACACTGAAGCTTTCTTT
CDR3aa: CASSTIQANTEAFF

d_gene: -
v_gene: TRBV30
abundance: -
j_gene: TRBJ1-2
CDR3nt: TGTGCCTGGAGTCAGATAAGGGAAGGCGGCTACACCTTC
CDR3aa: CAWSQIREGGYTF

d_gene: TRBD1
v_gene: TRBV7-9
abundance: -
j_gene: TRBJ2-3
CDR3nt: TGTGCCAGCAGTCTGACAGGGAGCACAGATACGCAGTATTTT
CDR3aa: CASSLTGSTDTQYF